This TCR beta chain came from a study of T cell changes during pregnancy in multiple sclerosis. The data were produced by immunoSEQ multiplex PCR, yet TCRdb's version contains in-frame clones alone and is incomplete. The sample has tens of thousands of clones, roughly 92% seen once; the top ten hold about 2%. J was trimmed by 3 bases and V by 6 bases; bases with no gene match: 8. The CDR3 sequence is 15 residues long. Germline V gene lookup returns CDR1 MNHNS and CDR2 SASEGT. V is TRBV6-1 and J is TRBJ1-5, with 7 bases identical to TRBD1. The TCR originated in a female donor with multiple sclerosis, enrolled in a pregnancy study. The specimen comprised peripheral blood, sampled after pregnancy. For the CDR3, the DNA is TGTGCCAGCAGCGCCTGGGGGACAGTCAATCAGCCCCAGCATTTT. Encoded protein: CASSAWGTVNQPQHF.